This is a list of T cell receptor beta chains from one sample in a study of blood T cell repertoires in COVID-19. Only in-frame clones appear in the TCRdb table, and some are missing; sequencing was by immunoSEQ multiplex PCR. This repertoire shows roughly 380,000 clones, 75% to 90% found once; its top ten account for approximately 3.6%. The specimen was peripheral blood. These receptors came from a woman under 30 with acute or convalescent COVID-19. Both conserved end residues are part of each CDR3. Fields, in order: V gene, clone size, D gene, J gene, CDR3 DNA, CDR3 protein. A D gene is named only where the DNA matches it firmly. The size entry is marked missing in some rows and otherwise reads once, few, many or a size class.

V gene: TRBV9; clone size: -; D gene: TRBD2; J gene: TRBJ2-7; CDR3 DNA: TGTGCCAGCAGCCCCTGGACTAGCGGGAACGAGCAGTACTTC; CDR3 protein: CASSPWTSGNEQYF
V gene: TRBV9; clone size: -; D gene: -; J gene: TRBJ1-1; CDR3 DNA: TGTGCCAGCAGCGAACGACCGGGGAGTGGTTTGGCTGAAGCTTTCTTT; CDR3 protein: CASSERPGSGLAEAFF
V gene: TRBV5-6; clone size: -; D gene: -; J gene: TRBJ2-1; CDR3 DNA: TGTGCCAGCAGCGAACAGGACAATGAGCAGTTCTTC; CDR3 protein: CASSEQDNEQFF
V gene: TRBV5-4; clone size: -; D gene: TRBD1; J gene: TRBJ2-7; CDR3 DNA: TGTGCCAGCAGCTTGGAGACAGGGGCTAACTCCTACGAGCAGTACTTC; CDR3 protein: CASSLETGANSYEQYF
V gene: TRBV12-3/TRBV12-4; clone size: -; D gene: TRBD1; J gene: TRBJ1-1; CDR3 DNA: TGTGCCAGCAGTTCAACACAGGGGTCTGAAGCTTTCTTT; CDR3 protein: CASSSTQGSEAFF
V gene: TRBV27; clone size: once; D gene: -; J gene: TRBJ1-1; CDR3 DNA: TGTGCCAGCAGTCCTATGGGACAAAACACTGAAGCTTTCTTT; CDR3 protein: CASSPMGQNTEAFF
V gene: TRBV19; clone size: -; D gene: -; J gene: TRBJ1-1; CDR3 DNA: TGTGCCAGTAGCAGCGGACGAGGTGGGGGGACGTGGACTGAAGCTTTCTTT; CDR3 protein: CASSSGRGGGTWTEAFF
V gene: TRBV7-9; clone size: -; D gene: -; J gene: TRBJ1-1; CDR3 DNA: TGTGCCAGCAGCCTGGGGGCATCTACTGAAGCTTTCTTT; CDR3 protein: CASSLGASTEAFF
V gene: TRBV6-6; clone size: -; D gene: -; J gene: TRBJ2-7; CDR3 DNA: TGTGCCAGCAGTTACGAGTCCTACGAGCAGTACTTC; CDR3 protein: CASSYESYEQYF
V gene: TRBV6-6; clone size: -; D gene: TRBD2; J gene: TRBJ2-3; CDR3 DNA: TGTGCCAGCAGTCCTCGGGGGGGGCTAGATACGCAGTATTTT; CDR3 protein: CASSPRGGLDTQYF
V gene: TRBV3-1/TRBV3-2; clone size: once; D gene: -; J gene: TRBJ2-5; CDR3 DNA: TGTGCCAGCAGCCAGGAGGGTGCCACCCAGTACTTC; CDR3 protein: CASSQEGATQYF
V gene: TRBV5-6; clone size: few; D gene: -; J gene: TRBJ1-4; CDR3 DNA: TGTGCCAGCAGTCAGAGCGGGGCTGCTTTTGGAGAAAAACTGTTTTTT; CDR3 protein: CASSQSGAAFGEKLFF
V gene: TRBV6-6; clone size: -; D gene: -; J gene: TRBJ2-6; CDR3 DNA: TGTGCCAGCAGTCAGACACCGAGAAGCTCTGGGGCCAACGTCCTGACTTTC; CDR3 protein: CASSQTPRSSGANVLTF
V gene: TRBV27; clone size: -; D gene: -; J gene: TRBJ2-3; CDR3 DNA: TGTGCCAGCAGTTTTTCGACGGGAGCAGATACGCAGTATTTT; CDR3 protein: CASSFSTGADTQYF
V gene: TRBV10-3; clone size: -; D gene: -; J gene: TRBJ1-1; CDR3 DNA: TGTGCCATCAGTGAGTCGAGGGAGTTGAACACTGAAGCTTTCTTT; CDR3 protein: CAISESRELNTEAFF
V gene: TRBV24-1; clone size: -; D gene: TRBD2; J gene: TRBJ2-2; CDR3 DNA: TGTGCCACCAGTGACCGAACCTCTAGCGGGGCGAACACCGGGGAGCTGTTTTTT; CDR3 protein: CATSDRTSSGANTGELFF
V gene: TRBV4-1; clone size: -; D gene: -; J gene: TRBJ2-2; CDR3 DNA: TGCGCCAGCAGCAGTCAGGGTCGCACCGGGGAGCTGTTTTTT; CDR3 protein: CASSSQGRTGELFF
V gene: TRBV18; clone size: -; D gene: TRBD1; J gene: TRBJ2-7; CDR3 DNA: TGTGCCAGCTCCCCGACAGGGGCCGGTTCCTACGAGCAGTACTTC; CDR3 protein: CASSPTGAGSYEQYF
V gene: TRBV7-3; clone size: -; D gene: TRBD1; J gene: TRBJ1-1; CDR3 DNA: TGTGCCAGCAGCTTATGGACAGGGGAGAACACTGAAGCTTTCTTT; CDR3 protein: CASSLWTGENTEAFF
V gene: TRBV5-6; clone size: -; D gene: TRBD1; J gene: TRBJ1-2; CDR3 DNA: TGTGCCAGCAGCTTGGGGGACAGGGGGAACTATGGCTACACCTTC; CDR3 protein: CASSLGDRGNYGYTF
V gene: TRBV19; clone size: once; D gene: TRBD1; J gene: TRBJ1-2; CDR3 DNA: TGTGCCAGTAGTATCCGACAGGGTGTCTACACCTTC; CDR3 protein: CASSIRQGVYTF
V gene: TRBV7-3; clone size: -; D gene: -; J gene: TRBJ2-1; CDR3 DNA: TGTGCCAGCAGCCAATTCGGAGGTGGAAACGGAAGGAATGAGCAGTTCTTC; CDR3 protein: CASSQFGGGNGRNEQFF
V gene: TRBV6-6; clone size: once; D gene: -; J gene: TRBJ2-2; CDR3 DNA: TGTGCCAGCAGCTATGATACCGGGGAGCTGTTTTTT; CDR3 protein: CASSYDTGELFF
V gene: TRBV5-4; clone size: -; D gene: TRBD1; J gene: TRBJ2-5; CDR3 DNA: TGTGCCAGCAGCCTACAGGGGTCCCAAGAGACCCAGTACTTC; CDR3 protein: CASSLQGSQETQYF
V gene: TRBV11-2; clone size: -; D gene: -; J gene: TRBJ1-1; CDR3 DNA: TGTGCCAGCAGCTTGTACCAGGGGAAAGACACTGAAGCTTTCTTT; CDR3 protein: CASSLYQGKDTEAFF
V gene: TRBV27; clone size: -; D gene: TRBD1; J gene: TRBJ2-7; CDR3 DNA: TGTGCCAGCAGTCCCGGGACAGGGGGCTACGAGCAGTACTTC; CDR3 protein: CASSPGTGGYEQYF
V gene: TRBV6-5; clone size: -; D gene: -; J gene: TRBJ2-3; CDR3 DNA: TGTGCCAGCACAGAGCCAGGGGTGGGGGATACGCAGTATTTT; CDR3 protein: CASTEPGVGDTQYF
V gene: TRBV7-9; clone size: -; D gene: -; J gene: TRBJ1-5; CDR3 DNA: TGTGCCAGCAGCTCCGGGGTACACGTTAGCAATCAGCCCCAGCATTTT; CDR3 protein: CASSSGVHVSNQPQHF
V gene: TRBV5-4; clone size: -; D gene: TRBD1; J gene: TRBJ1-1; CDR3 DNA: TGTGCCAGCAGCTTCGGGACAGGGAACACTGAAGCTTTCTTT; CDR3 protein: CASSFGTGNTEAFF